This T cell receptor beta chain was observed in a study of spatial heterogeneity in lung cancer. Whole-study context: An average of more than ten raw reads was observed per unique TCR and UMI combination.

In its sample, this clonotype was seen many times. Its cognate antigen is unknown. TCRdb reprocessed the 5' RACE reads via MiXCR and lists one record per CDR3 protein. The table lists about 6,900 distinct CDR3 sequences, around 2.9% of them singletons. V dropped 4 bases and J dropped 4; count of bases not matched to a gene: 9. Germline V gives CDR1 MNHNS, CDR2 SASEGT. The CDR3 spans 16 residues. The study, taken as a whole, reports: It was found that expanded intratumoral alpha and beta TCR counts tracked tumor mutation counts.

Noted time point: sample taken at primary tumor resection. The receptor's source is a male donor with early-stage non-small cell lung cancer. The chain couples TRBV6-1 to TRBJ1-1, with 10 bases that match TRBD1. The source was lung tumor tissue, collected at surgery. The CDR3 nucleotides read TGTGCCAGCAGTGTCGGACAAGGACAGGGGGGCACTGAAGCTTTCTTT. Amino acid sequence: CASSVGQGQGGTEAFF.